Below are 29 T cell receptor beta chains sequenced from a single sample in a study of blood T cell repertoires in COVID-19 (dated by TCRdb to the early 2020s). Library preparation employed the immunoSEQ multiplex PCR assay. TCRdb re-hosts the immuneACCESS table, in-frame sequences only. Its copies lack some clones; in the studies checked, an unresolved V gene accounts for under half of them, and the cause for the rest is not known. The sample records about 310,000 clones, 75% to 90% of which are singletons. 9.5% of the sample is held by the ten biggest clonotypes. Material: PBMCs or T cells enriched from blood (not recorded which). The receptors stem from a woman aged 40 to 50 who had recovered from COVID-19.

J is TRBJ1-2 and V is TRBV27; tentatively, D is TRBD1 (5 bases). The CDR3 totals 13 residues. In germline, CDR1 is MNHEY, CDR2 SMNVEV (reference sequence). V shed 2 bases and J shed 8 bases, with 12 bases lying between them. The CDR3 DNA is TGTGCCAGCAGTTTAAGCGGGGGAAGCGGCTACACCTTC. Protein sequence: CASSLSGGSGYTF.

The CDR3 region is CASRGGRSNQPQHF. As DNA, the CDR3 is TGTGCCAGCCGGGGAGGGCGGAGCAATCAGCCCCAGCATTTT. This sequence joins TRBV2 and TRBJ1-5, with no clear D. The germline V gene encodes CDR1 SNHLY and CDR2 FYNNEI. Trimming left V 8 bases short and J 1 base short, with 12 bases between. The CDR3 is made up of 14 amino acids. Full variable domain (remainder filled in from reference TRBV2 and TRBJ1-5): EPEVTQTPSHQVTQMGQEVILRCVPISNHLYFYWYRQILGQKVEFLVSFYNNEISEKSEIFDDQFSVERPDGSNFTLKIRSTKLEDSAMYFCASRGGRSNQPQHFGDGTRLSIL.

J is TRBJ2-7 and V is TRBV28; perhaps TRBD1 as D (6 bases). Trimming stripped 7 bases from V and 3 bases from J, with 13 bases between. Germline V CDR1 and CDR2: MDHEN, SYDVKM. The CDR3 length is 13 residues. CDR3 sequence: CASTGQGGYEQYF. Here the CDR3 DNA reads TGTGCCAGCACCGGGCAAGGGGGCTACGAGCAGTACTTC.

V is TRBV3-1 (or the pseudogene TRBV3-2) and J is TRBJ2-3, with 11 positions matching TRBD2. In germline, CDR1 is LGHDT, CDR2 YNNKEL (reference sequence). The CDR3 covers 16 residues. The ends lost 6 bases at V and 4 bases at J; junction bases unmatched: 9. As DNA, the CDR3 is TGTGCCAGCAGGTCCACTAGCGGGAGCGTCTCAGATACGCAGTATTTT. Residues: CASRSTSGSVSDTQYF.

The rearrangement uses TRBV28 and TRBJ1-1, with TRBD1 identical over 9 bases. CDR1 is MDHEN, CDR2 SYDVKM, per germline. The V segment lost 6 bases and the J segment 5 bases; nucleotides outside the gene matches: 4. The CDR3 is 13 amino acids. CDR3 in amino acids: CASSGQGRTEAFF. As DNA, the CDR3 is TGTGCCAGCAGCGGACAGGGGAGAACTGAAGCTTTCTTT.

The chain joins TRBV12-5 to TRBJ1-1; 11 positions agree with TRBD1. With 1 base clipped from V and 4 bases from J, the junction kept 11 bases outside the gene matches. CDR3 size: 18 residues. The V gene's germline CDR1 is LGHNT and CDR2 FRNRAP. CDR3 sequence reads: CASGLDPRTGGLVTEAFF. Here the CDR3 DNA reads TGTGCTAGTGGTTTGGACCCGAGGACAGGGGGCCTGGTCACTGAAGCTTTCTTT.

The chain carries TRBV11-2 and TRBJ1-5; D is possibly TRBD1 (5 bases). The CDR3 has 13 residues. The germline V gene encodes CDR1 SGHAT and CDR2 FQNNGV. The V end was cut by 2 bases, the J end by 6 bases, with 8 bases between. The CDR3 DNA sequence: TGTGCCAGCAGCTTACAAGGGGTTCAGCCCCAGCATTTT. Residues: CASSLQGVQPQHF.

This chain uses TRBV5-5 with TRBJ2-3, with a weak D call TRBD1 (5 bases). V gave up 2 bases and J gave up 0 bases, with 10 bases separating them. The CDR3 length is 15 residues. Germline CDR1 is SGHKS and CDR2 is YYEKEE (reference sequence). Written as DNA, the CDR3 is TGTGCCAGCAGCTTCAGGGCACCTAGCACAGATACGCAGTATTTT. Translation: CASSFRAPSTDTQYF. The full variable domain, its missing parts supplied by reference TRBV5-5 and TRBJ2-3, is DAGVTQSPTHLIKTRGQQVTLRCSPISGHKSVSWYQQVLGQGPQFIFQYYEKEERGRGNFPDRFSARQFPNYSSELNVNALLLGDSALYLCASSFRAPSTDTQYFGPGTRLTVL.

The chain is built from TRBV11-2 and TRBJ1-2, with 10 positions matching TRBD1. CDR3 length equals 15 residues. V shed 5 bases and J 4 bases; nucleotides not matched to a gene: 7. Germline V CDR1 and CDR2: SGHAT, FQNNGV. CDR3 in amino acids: CASSVTGGSLYGYTF. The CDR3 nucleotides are TGTGCCAGCAGCGTGACAGGGGGCTCTCTCTATGGCTACACCTTC.

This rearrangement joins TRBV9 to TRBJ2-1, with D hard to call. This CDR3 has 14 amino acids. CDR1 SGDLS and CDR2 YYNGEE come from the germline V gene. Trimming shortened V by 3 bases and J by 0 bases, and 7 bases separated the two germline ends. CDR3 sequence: CASSGTSSYNEQFF. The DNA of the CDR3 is TGTGCCAGCAGCGGCACGAGCTCCTACAATGAGCAGTTCTTC.

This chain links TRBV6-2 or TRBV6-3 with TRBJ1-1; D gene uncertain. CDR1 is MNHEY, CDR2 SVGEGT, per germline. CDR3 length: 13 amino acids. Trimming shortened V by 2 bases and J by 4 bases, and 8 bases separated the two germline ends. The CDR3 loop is CASSYKAPTEAFF. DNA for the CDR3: TGTGCCAGCAGTTACAAAGCCCCCACTGAAGCTTTCTTT.

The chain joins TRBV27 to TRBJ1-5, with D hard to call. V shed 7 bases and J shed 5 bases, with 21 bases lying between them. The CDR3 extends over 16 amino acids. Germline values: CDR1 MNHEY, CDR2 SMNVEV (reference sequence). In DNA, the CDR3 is TGTGCCAGCACCCTGGAGGAGCTCGCCACCTATCAGCCCCAGCATTTT. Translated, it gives CASTLEELATYQPQHF.

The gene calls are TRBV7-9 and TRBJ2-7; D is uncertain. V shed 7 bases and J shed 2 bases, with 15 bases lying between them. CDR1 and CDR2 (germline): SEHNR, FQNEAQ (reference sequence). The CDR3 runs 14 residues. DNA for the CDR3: TGTGCCAGCACCGGCAGTGGCGGAGCCTACGAGCAGTACTTC. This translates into CASTGSGGAYEQYF.

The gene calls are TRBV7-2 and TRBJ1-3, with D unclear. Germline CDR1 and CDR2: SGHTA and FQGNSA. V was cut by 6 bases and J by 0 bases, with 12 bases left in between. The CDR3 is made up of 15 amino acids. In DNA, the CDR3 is TGTGCCAGCAGGAACTATGGCAGCTCTGGAAACACCATATATTTT. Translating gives CASRNYGSSGNTIYF.

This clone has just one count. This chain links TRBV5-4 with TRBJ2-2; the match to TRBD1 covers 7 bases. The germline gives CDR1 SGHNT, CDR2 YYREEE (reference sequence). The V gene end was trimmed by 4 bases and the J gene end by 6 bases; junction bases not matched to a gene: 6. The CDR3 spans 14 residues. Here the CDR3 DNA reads TGTGCCAGCAGCCATGACAGGGTACCCGGGGAGCTGTTTTTT. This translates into CASSHDRVPGELFF.

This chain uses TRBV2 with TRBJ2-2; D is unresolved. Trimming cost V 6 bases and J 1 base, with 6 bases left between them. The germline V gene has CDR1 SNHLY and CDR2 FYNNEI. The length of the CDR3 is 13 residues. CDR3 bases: TGTGCCAGCAGCTCACAGAACACCGGGGAGCTGTTTTTT. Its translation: CASSSQNTGELFF.

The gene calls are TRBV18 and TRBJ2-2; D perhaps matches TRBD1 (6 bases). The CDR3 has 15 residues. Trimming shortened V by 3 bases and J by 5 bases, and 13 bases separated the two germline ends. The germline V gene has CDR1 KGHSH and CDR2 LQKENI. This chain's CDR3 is CASSPVQGRTGELFF. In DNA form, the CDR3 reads TGTGCCAGCTCACCGGTACAGGGTAGGACCGGGGAGCTGTTTTTT.

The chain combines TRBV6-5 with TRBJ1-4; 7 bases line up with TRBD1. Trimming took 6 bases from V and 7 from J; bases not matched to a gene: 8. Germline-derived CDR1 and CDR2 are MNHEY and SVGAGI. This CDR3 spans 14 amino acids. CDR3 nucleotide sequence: TGTGCCAGCAGATACAGGGGAGGAGGTGAAAAACTGTTTTTT. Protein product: CASRYRGGGEKLFF.

The CDR3 sequence is CASSLGSSGNQETQYF. The CDR3 DNA is TGTGCCAGCAGCTTAGGGTCTAGCGGGAACCAAGAGACCCAGTACTTC. This chain uses TRBV7-2 with TRBJ2-5, with 9 bases that match TRBD2. The CDR3 covers 16 residues. Germline CDR1 is SGHTA and CDR2 is FQGNSA. Germline trimming cut 1 base from V and 0 bases from J; bases unmatched to any gene: 3.

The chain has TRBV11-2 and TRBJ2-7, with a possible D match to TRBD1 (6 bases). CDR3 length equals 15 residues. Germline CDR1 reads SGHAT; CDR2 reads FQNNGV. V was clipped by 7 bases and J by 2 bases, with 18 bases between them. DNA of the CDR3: TGTGCCAGCACCTTGGACAGCCGACAACCCTACGAGCAGTACTTC. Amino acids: CASTLDSRQPYEQYF.

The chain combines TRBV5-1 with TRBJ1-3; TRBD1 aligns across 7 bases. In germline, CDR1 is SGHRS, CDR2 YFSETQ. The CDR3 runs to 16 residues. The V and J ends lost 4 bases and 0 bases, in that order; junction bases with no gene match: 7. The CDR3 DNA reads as TGCGCCAGCAGCCGTCGGGACAGTTCCTCTGGAAACACCATATATTTT. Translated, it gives CASSRRDSSSGNTIYF.

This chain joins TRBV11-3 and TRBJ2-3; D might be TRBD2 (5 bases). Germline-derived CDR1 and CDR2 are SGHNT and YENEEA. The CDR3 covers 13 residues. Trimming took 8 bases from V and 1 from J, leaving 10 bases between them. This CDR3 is CASYGGGTDTQYF. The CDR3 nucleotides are TGTGCCAGCTACGGAGGCGGCACAGATACGCAGTATTTT.

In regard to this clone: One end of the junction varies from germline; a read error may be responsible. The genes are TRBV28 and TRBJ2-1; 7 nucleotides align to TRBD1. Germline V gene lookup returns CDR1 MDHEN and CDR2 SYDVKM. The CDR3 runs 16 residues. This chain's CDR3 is CASTLFMGQSLNEQFF. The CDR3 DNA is TGTGCCAGCACTTTATTTATGGGACAGTCGCTCAATGAGCAGTTCTTC.

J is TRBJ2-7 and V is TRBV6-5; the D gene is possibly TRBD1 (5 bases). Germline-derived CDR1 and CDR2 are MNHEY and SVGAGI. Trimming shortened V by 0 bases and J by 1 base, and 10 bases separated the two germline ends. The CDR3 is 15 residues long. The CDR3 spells CASSYSTTASYEQYF. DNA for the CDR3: TGTGCCAGCAGTTACTCCACGACAGCTTCCTACGAGCAGTACTTC.

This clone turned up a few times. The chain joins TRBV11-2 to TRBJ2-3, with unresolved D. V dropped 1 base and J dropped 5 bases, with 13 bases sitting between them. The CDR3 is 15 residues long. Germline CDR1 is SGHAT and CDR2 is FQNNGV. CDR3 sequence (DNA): TGTGCCAGCAGCTTAGCCGGGTCCGGCGGAGATACGCAGTATTTT. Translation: CASSLAGSGGDTQYF.

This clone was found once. The CDR3 bases are TGTGCCATCAGTGAAAGAGGGGGCAGCTTTGCCGGGGAGCTGTTTTTT. Translated: CAISERGGSFAGELFF. The V gene is TRBV10-3, the J gene TRBJ2-2; 7 nucleotides line up with TRBD1. The germline V gene has CDR1 ENHRY and CDR2 SYGVKD. This CDR3 has 16 amino acids. Trimming at V came to 3 bases and at J to 6 bases, leaving 10 bases not matched to a gene.

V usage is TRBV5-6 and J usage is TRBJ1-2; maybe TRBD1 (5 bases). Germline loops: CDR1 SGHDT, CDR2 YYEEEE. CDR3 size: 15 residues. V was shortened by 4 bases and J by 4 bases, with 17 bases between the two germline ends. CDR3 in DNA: TGTGCCAGCAGCCCCACAGGTCCTGCTGGCTATGGCTACACCTTC. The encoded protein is CASSPTGPAGYGYTF. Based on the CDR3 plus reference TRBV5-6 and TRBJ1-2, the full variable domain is DAGVTQSPTHLIKTRGQQVTLRCSPKSGHDTVSWYQQALGQGPQFIFQYYEEEERQRGNFPDRFSGHQFPNYSSELNVNALLLGDSALYLCASSPTGPAGYGYTFGSGTRLTVV.

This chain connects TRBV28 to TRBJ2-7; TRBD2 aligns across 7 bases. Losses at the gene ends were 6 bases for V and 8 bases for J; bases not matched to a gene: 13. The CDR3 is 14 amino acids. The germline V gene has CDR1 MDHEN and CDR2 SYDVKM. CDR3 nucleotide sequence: TGTGCCAGCAGCCCGCCTATCGGGGGGATTAAGCAGTACTTC. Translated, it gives CASSPPIGGIKQYF.

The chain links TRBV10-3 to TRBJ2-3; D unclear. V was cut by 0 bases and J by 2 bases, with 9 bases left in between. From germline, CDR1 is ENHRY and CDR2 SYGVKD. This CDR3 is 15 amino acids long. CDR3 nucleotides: TGTGCCATCAGTGAGTCGGGTAGCCTCACAGATACGCAGTATTTT. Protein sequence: CAISESGSLTDTQYF.